Listed below are T cell receptor beta chains from one sample, sequenced in a study of regulatory T cells in long-lasting Graves disease. TCRdb called the multiplex PCR reads again in MiXCR, with one record for every CDR3 protein. The data contain roughly 410,000 distinct CDR3 sequences, about 15% of them singletons. These data were also reused for a study on T cells in Graves' hyperthyroidism and ophthalmopathy.

This sample comprised peripheral blood mononuclear cells (PBMCs), obtained at new diagnosis, from a patient treated with antithyroid drugs. The origin of the receptors is a middle-aged woman with Graves disease. CDR3s include the opening cysteine and the closing phenylalanine or tryptophan. Fields, in order: CDR3 DNA, CDR3 protein, J gene, clone size, CDR3 length, V gene, D gene. The D gene is left open where the match is weak. Clone sizes are given selectively: once, few, many, or a class where the clone is expanded.

CDR3nt: TGTGCCAGCAGTATGCTGACAGGGGACCAAGAGACCCAGTACTTC
CDR3aa: CASSMLTGDQETQYF
j_gene: TRBJ2-5
abundance: few
len: 15
v_gene: TRBV28
d_gene: TRBD1

CDR3nt: TGCGCCAGCAGCCCCAGGAGTAGCACAGATACGCAGTATTTT
CDR3aa: CASSPRSSTDTQYF
j_gene: TRBJ2-3
abundance: many
len: 14
v_gene: TRBV9
d_gene: -

CDR3nt: TGCAGCGTTTTGGACCTCCCGGACCGAGAGAACACTGAAGCTTTCTTT
CDR3aa: CSVLDLPDRENTEAFF
j_gene: TRBJ1-1
abundance: many
len: 16
v_gene: TRBV29-1
d_gene: -

CDR3nt: TGTGCCAGCAGCCATTCGACAGGGGGAGTTTACGAGCAGTACTTC
CDR3aa: CASSHSTGGVYEQYF
j_gene: TRBJ2-7
abundance: -
len: 15
v_gene: TRBV3-1
d_gene: TRBD1

CDR3nt: TGTGCCAGCAGCCCCTGGCCCACAGATACGCAGTATTTT
CDR3aa: CASSPWPTDTQYF
j_gene: TRBJ2-3
abundance: many
len: 13
v_gene: TRBV27
d_gene: -

CDR3nt: TGTGCCACCAGCAGCCGCGGGGGGAGCTATGGCTACACCTTC
CDR3aa: CATSSRGGSYGYTF
j_gene: TRBJ1-2
abundance: -
len: 14
v_gene: TRBV15
d_gene: -

CDR3nt: TGTGCCAGCCTGCTTAGTGGGGGGGGAGGGCCTTACGAGCAGTACTTC
CDR3aa: CASLLSGGGGPYEQYF
j_gene: TRBJ2-7
abundance: -
len: 16
v_gene: TRBV6-1
d_gene: TRBD2

CDR3nt: TGCAGCGTTGAAGATTCGGGGCAGGGGAAGTACGAGCAGTACTTC
CDR3aa: CSVEDSGQGKYEQYF
j_gene: TRBJ2-7
abundance: -
len: 15
v_gene: TRBV29-1
d_gene: -

CDR3nt: TGTGCCAGCAGCCGCCCCGCGTCTAGCGAGCAGTTCTTC
CDR3aa: CASSRPASSEQFF
j_gene: TRBJ2-1
abundance: many
len: 13
v_gene: TRBV28
d_gene: -

CDR3nt: TGTGCCAGCAGCCAAGATAGTACTAGCGGGTTCTACGAGCAGTACTTC
CDR3aa: CASSQDSTSGFYEQYF
j_gene: TRBJ2-7
abundance: few
len: 16
v_gene: TRBV7-2
d_gene: TRBD2

CDR3nt: TGTGCCAGCAGCCAAGAGGACTACTACGAGCAGTACTTC
CDR3aa: CASSQEDYYEQYF
j_gene: TRBJ2-7
abundance: -
len: 13
v_gene: TRBV14
d_gene: -

CDR3nt: TGTGCCAGCAGCTTACCCGGACTAGCGGGAGTAGGCACAGATACGCAGTATTTT
CDR3aa: CASSLPGLAGVGTDTQYF
j_gene: TRBJ2-3
abundance: many
len: 18
v_gene: TRBV11-2
d_gene: TRBD2

CDR3nt: TGTGCCAGCAGTTTCATCCCAGCCCCATCTCCGGGACAGGGTAGCGGAGCCTTCTACAATGAGCAGTTCTTC
CDR3aa: CASSFIPAPSPGQGSGAFYNEQFF
j_gene: TRBJ2-1
abundance: -
len: 24
v_gene: TRBV12-3/TRBV12-4
d_gene: TRBD1

CDR3nt: TGTGCCAGCAGTTACAACCGGGGGGAAAACACCGGGGAGCTGTTTTTT
CDR3aa: CASSYNRGENTGELFF
j_gene: TRBJ2-2
abundance: many
len: 16
v_gene: TRBV6-5
d_gene: TRBD2

CDR3nt: TGTGCCAGCAGCCAAGTTCGGGAGGATTACAATGAGCAGTTCTTC
CDR3aa: CASSQVREDYNEQFF
j_gene: TRBJ2-1
abundance: few
len: 15
v_gene: TRBV4-2
d_gene: TRBD2

CDR3nt: TGTGCCAGCAGACAGGGGGCAACGTCCGAGCAGTACTTC
CDR3aa: CASRQGATSEQYF
j_gene: TRBJ2-7
abundance: many
len: 13
v_gene: TRBV2
d_gene: TRBD1

CDR3nt: TGCAGCGTACGGGGGGCAGGGTTGAACACTGAAGCTTTCTTT
CDR3aa: CSVRGAGLNTEAFF
j_gene: TRBJ1-1
abundance: many
len: 14
v_gene: TRBV29-1
d_gene: -

CDR3nt: TGTGCCAGCTCACCTGGGGACAGTTCCGGCGAGCAGTACTTC
CDR3aa: CASSPGDSSGEQYF
j_gene: TRBJ2-7
abundance: many
len: 14
v_gene: TRBV18
d_gene: TRBD1

CDR3nt: TGTGCCAGCAGCTTGACTAGCGGGAGTGTGGCCGGGGAGCTGTTTTTT
CDR3aa: CASSLTSGSVAGELFF
j_gene: TRBJ2-2
abundance: -
len: 16
v_gene: TRBV7-9
d_gene: TRBD2

CDR3nt: TGTGCCAGCAGTAAAACTAGCGGGAGTATCGATGAGCAGTTCTTC
CDR3aa: CASSKTSGSIDEQFF
j_gene: TRBJ2-1
abundance: many
len: 15
v_gene: TRBV3-1
d_gene: TRBD2

CDR3nt: TGCAGTGCTAGGGGCGATATGAACTATGGCTACACCTTC
CDR3aa: CSARGDMNYGYTF
j_gene: TRBJ1-2
abundance: many
len: 13
v_gene: TRBV20-1
d_gene: -

CDR3nt: TGTGCCAGCTCCACTCCAGGGAAGGGACAGCCCCAGCATTTT
CDR3aa: CASSTPGKGQPQHF
j_gene: TRBJ1-5
abundance: many
len: 14
v_gene: TRBV18
d_gene: -

CDR3nt: TGCAGTGCTAGAGCCCCTGGAGAGAAACTGTTTTTT
CDR3aa: CSARAPGEKLFF
j_gene: TRBJ1-4
abundance: -
len: 12
v_gene: TRBV20-1
d_gene: -

CDR3nt: TGTGCCAGCAGCTTACCCCAGCTAGGTGGGAGCTCCTACGAGCAGTACTTC
CDR3aa: CASSLPQLGGSSYEQYF
j_gene: TRBJ2-7
abundance: many
len: 17
v_gene: TRBV11-2
d_gene: -